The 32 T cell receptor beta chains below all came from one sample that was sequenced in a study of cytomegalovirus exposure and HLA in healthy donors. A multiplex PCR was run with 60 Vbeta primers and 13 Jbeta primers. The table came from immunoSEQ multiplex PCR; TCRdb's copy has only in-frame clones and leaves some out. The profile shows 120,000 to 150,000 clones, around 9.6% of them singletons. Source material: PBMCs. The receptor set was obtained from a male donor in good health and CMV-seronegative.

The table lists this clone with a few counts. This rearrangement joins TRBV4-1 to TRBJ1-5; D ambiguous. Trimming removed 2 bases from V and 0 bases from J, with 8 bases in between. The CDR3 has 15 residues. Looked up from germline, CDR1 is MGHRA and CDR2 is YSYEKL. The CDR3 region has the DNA TGCGCCAGCAGCCAACGGGTTTTTAGCAATCAGCCCCAGCATTTT. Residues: CASSQRVFSNQPQHF.

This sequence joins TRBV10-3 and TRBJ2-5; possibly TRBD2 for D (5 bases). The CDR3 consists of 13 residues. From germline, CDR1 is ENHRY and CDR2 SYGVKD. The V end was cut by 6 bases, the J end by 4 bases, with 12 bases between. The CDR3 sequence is CAISPTGIETQYF. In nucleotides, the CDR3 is TGTGCCATCAGCCCGACCGGGATAGAGACCCAGTACTTC.

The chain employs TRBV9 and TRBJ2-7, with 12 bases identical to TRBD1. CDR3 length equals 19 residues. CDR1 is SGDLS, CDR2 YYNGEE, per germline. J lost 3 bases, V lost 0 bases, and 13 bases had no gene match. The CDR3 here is CASSVGAGQGAVGDYEQYF. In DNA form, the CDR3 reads TGTGCCAGCAGCGTAGGGGCGGGACAGGGGGCGGTGGGTGACTACGAGCAGTACTTC.

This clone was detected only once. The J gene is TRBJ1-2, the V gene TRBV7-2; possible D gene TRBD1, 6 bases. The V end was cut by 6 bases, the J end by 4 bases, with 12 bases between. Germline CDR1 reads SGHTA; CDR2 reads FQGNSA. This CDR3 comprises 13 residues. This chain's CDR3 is CASSLDRIYGYTF. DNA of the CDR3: TGTGCCAGCAGTCTCGACAGGATCTATGGCTACACCTTC.

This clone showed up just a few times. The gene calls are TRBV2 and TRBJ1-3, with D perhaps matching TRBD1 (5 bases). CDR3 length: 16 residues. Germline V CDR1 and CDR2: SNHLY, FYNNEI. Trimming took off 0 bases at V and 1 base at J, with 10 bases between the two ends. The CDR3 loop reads CASSEARGVSGNTIYF. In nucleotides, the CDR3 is TGTGCCAGCAGTGAAGCTCGGGGGGTTTCTGGAAACACCATATATTTT.

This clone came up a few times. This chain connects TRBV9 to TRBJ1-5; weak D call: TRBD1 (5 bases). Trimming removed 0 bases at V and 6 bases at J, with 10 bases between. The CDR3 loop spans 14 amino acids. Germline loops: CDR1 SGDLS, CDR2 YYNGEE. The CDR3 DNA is TGTGCCAGCAGCGTAGATGACAGACCTCAGCCCCAGCATTTT. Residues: CASSVDDRPQPQHF.

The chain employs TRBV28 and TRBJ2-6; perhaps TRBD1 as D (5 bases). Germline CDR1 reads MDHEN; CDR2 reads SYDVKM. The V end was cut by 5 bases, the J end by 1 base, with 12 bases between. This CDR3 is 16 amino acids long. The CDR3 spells CASSLLTESGANVLTF. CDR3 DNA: TGTGCCAGCAGTCTACTGACAGAGTCTGGGGCCAACGTCCTGACTTTC.

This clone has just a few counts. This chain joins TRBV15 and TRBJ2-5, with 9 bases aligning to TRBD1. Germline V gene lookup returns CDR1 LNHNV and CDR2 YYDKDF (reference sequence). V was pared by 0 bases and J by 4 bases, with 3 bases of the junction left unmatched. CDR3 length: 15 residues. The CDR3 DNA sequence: TGTGCCACCAGCAGAGATGGGACAGGGCGAGAGACCCAGTACTTC. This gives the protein CATSRDGTGRETQYF.

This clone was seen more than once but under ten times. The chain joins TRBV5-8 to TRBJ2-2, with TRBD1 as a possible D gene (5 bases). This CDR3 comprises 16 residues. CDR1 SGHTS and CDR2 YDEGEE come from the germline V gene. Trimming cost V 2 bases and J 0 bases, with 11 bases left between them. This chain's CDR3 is CASSFGHRPNTGELFF. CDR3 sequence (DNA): TGTGCCAGCAGCTTTGGACACAGACCGAACACCGGGGAGCTGTTTTTT.

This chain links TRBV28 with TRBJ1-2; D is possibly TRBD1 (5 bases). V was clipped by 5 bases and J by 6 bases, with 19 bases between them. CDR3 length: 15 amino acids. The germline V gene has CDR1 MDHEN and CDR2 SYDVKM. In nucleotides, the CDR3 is TGTGCCAGCAGTACAGGAGGGCAGTGGGTCGATGGCTACACCTTC. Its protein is CASSTGGQWVDGYTF.

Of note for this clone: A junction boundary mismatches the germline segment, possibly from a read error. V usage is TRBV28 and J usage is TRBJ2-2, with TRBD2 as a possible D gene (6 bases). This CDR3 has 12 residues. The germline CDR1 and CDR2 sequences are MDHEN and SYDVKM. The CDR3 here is CASSLSPGGLFF. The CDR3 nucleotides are TGTGCCAGCAGTTTATCCCCCGGGGGGCTGTTTTTT.

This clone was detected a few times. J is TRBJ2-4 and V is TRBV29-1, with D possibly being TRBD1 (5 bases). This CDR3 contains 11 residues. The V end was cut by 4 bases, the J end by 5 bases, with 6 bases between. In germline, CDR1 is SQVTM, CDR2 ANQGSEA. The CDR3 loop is CSVVGENIQYF. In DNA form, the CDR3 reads TGCAGCGTTGTAGGGGAAAACATTCAGTACTTC.

CDR3 residues: CASSGGGFAEAFF. CDR3 in DNA: TGCGCCAGCAGCGGGGGGGGGTTCGCTGAAGCTTTCTTT. The chain links TRBV5-1 to TRBJ1-1; perhaps TRBD1 as D (5 bases). V lost 4 bases to trimming and J lost 6 bases, with 13 bases between them. The length of the CDR3 is 13 residues. From germline, CDR1 is SGHRS and CDR2 YFSETQ.

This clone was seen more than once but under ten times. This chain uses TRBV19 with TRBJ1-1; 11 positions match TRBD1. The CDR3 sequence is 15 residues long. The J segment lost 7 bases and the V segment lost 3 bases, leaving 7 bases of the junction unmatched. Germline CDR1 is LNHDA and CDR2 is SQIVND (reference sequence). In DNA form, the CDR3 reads TGTGCCAGTAGTATGGTTGGACAGGGGGCAATTGAAGCTTTCTTT. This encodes CASSMVGQGAIEAFF. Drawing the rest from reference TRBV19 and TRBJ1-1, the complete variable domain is DGGITQSPKYLFRKEGQNVTLSCEQNLNHDAMYWYRQDPGQGLRLIYYSQIVNDFQKGDIAEGYSVSREKKESFPLTVTSAQKNPTAFYLCASSMVGQGAIEAFFGQGTRLTVV.

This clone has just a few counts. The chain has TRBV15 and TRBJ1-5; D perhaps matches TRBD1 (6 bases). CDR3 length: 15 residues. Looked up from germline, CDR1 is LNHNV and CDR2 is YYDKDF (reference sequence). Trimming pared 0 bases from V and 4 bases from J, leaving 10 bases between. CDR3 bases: TGTGCCACCAGCAGAGACGGGAGGGGGAATCAGCCCCAGCATTTT. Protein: CATSRDGRGNQPQHF.

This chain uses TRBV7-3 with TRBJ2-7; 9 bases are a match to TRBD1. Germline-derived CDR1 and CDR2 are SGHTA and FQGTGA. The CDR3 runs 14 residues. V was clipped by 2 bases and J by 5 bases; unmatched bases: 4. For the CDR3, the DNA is TGTGCCAGCAGCTTAGGGACAGGGTTCGACGAGCAGTACTTC. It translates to CASSLGTGFDEQYF. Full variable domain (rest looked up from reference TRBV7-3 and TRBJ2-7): GAGVSQTPSNKVTEKGKYVELRCDPISGHTALYWYRQSLGQGPEFLIYFQGTGAADDSGLPNDRFFAVRPEGSVSTLKIQRTERGDSAVYLCASSLGTGFDEQYFGPGTRLTVT.

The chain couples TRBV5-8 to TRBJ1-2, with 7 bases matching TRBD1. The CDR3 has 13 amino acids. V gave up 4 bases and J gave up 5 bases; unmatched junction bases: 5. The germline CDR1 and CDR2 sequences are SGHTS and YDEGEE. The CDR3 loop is CASSRNRGYGYTF. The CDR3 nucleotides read TGTGCCAGCAGCCGAAACAGGGGATATGGCTACACCTTC.

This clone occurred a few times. The chain's CDR3 is CASSLFTGTSGYNEQFF. CDR3 DNA: TGTGCCAGCAGTTTATTCACCGGGACTAGCGGCTACAATGAGCAGTTCTTC. The rearrangement uses TRBV27 and TRBJ2-1, with 11 bases matching TRBD2. CDR1 and CDR2 (germline): MNHEY, SMNVEV (reference sequence). There are 17 residues in the CDR3. V shed 1 base, J shed 3 bases, and the junction held 5 bases outside the gene matches.

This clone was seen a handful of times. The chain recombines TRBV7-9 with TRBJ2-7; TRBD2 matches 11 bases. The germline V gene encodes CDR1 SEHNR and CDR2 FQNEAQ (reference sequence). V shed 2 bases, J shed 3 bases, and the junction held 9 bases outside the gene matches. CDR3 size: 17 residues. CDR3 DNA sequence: TGTGCCAGCAGCTTACTCTCTAGCGGGAGGACCTTCTACGAGCAGTACTTC. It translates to CASSLLSSGRTFYEQYF. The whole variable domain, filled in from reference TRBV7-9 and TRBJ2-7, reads DTGVSQNPRHKITKRGQNVTFRCDPISEHNRLYWYRQTLGQGPEFLTYFQNEAQLEKSRLLSDRFSAERPKGSFSTLEIQRTEQGDSAMYLCASSLLSSGRTFYEQYFGPGTRLTVT.

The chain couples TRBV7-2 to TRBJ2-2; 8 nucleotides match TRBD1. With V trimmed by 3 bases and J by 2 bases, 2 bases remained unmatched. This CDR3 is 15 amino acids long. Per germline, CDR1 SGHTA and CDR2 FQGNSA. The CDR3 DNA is TGTGCCAGCAGCTTTGGGACAGGAAACACCGGGGAGCTGTTTTTT. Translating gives CASSFGTGNTGELFF.

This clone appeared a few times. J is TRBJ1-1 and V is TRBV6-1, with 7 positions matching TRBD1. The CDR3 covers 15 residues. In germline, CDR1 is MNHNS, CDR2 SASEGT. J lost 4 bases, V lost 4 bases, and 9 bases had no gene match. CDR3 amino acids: CASSVATGLGTEAFF. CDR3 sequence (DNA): TGTGCCAGCAGTGTCGCGACAGGGCTCGGCACTGAAGCTTTCTTT.

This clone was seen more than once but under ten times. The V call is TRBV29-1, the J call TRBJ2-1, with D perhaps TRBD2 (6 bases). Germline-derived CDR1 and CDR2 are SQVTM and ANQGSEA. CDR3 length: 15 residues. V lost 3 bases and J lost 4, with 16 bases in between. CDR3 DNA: TGCAGCGTTGAGGGGGGAGAGAGAGCTTACAATGAGCAGTTCTTC. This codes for CSVEGGERAYNEQFF.

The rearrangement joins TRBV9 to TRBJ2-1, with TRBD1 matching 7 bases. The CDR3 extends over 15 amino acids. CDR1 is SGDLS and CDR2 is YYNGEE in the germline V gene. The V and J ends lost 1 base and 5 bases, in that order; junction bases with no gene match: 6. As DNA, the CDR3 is TGTGCCAGCAGCGTAAGAGGACAGGCTCACAATGAGCAGTTCTTC. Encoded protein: CASSVRGQAHNEQFF.

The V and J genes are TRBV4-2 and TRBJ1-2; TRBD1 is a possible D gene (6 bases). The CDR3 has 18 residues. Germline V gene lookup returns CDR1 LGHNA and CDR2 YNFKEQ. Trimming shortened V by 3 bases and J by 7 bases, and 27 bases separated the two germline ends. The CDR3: CASSHGIQGLRGIGGYTF. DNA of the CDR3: TGTGCCAGCAGCCACGGGATACAGGGATTGAGGGGAATCGGTGGCTACACCTTC.

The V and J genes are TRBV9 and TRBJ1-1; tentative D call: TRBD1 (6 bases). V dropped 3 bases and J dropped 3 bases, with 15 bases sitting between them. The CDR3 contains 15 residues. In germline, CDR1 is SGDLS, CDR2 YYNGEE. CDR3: CASSGKGGGDTEAFF. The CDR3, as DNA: TGTGCCAGCAGCGGCAAGGGGGGGGGTGACACTGAAGCTTTCTTT.

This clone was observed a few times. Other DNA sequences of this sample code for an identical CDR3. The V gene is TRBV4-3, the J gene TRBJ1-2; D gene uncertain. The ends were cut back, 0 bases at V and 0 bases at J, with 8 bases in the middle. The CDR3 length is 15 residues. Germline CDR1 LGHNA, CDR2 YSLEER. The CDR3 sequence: CASSQDRTANYGYTF. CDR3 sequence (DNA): TGCGCCAGCAGCCAAGATAGAACAGCTAACTATGGCTACACCTTC.

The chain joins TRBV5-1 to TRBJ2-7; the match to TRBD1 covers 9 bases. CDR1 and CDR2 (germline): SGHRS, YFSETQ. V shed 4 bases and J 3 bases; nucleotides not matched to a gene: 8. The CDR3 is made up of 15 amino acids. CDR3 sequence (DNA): TGCGCCAGCAGCCTCCGGGACAGGGTCAACTACGAGCAGTACTTC. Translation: CASSLRDRVNYEQYF.

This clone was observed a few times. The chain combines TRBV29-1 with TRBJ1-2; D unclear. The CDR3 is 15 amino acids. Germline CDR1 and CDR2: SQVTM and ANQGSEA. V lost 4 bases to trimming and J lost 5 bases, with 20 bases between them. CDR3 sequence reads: CSVAGLESTGYGYTF. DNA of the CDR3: TGCAGCGTTGCCGGTCTGGAATCCACGGGGTATGGCTACACCTTC. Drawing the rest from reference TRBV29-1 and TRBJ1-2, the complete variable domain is SAVISQKPSRDICQRGTSLTIQCQVDSQVTMMFWYRQQPGQSLTLIATANQGSEATYESGFVIDKFPISRPNLTFSTLTVSNMSPEDSSIYLCSVAGLESTGYGYTFGSGTRLTVV.

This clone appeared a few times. The CDR3 sequence is CAWSREVDRGHGETQYF. The CDR3 DNA reads TGTGCCTGGAGCCGGGAGGTTGACAGGGGGCATGGGGAGACCCAGTACTTC. The rearrangement links TRBV30 to TRBJ2-5; 10 bases agree with TRBD1. CDR1 and CDR2 (germline): GTSNPN, SVGIG (reference sequence). The CDR3 has 17 residues. With V trimmed by 3 bases and J by 5 bases, 15 bases remained unmatched.

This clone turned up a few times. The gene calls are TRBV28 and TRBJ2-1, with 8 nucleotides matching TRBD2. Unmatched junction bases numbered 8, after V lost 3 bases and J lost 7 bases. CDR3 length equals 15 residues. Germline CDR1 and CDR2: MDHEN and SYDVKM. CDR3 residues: CASSFISGRGNEQFF. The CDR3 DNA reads TGTGCCAGCAGTTTTATCAGCGGGAGAGGTAATGAGCAGTTCTTC.

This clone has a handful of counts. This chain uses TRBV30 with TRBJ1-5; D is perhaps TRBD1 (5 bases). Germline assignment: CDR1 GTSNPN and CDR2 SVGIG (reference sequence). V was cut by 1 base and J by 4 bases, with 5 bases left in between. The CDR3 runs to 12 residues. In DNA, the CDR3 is TGTGCCTGGAGTGAGGGGAATCAGCCCCAGCATTTT. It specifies CAWSEGNQPQHF. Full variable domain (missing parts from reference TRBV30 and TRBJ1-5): SQTIHQWPATLVQPVGSPLSLECTVEGTSNPNLYWYRQAAGRGLQLLFYSVGIGQISSEVPQNLSASRPQDRQFILSSKKLLLSDSGFYLCAWSEGNQPQHFGDGTRLSIL.

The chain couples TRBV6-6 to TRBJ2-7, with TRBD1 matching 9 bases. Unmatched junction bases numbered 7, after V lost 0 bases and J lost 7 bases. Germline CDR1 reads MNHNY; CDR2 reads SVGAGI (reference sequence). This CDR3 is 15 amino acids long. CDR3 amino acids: CASSYSDRGLREQYF. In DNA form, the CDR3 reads TGTGCCAGCAGTTACTCGGACAGGGGATTGCGGGAGCAGTACTTC.